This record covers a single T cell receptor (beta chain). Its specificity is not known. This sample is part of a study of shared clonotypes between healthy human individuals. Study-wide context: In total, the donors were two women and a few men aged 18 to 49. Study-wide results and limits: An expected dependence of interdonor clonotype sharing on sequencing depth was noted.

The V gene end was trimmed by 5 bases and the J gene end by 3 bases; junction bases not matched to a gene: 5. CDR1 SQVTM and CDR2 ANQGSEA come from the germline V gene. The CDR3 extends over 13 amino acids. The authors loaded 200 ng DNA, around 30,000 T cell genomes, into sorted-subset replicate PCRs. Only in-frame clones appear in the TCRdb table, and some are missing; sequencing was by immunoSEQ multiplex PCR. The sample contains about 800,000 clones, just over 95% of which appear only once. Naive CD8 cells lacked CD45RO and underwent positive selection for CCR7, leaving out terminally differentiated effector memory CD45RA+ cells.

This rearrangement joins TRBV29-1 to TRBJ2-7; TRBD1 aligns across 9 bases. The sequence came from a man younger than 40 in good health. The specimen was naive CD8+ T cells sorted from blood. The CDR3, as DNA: TGCAGCGTTACCGGGACAGGGCTCTACGAGCAGTACTTC. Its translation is CSVTGTGLYEQYF.